This T cell receptor beta chain was observed in a study of identical twins. Study results and limitations: Where beta out-of-frame sequences were concerned, excess twin sharing was weaker.

Unique molecular identifiers were present on the cDNA, which also gained a universal primer site by template switching. TCRdb independently ran MiXCR on the 5' RACE reads; one entry per CDR3 protein. Here the sample spans hundreds of thousands of distinct CDR3 sequences, about 20% being singletons. V was clipped by 0 bases and J by 1 base, with 7 bases between them. The CDR3 contains 14 residues. In germline, CDR1 is LNHNV, CDR2 YYDKDF (reference sequence). As regards this clonotype: No antigen is known for it.

These data also formed part of another study, on T cells expressing NK-cell markers.

This receptor was identified in a woman between 18 and 29 years old in good health. The sample was PBMCs. The V and J genes are TRBV15 and TRBJ2-7; weak D call: TRBD1 (6 bases). The chain's CDR3 is CATSRDQGSYEQYF. The CDR3 DNA is TGTGCCACCAGCAGAGATCAGGGGTCCTACGAGCAGTACTTC. The variable domain in full, with the rest retrieved from reference TRBV15 and TRBJ2-7, is DAMVIQNPRYQVTQFGKPVTLSCSQTLNHNVMYWYQQKSSQAPKLLFHYYDKDFNNEADTPDNFQSRRPNTSFCFLDIRSPGLGDTAMYLCATSRDQGSYEQYFGPGTRLTVT.